The 30 T cell receptor beta chains presented below share a single source sample, sequenced in a study of T cell repertoires in aging, cancer and after chemotherapy. Rearranged V-D-J TRB sequences were amplified with a mixed TRB-A/B primer pool. TCRdb re-analysed the multiplex PCR reads in MiXCR, keeping a single row per CDR3 protein. The data show some 5,200 distinct CDR3 sequences, 26% seen once. The template was genomic DNA from peripheral blood, not RNA. Sequencing used blood. Receptors originate from a human donor in good health.

In its sample, this clonotype ranks as medium-sized. Here the CDR3 reads CASSHHLTSGQETQYF. The CDR3 coding sequence is TGTGCCAGTAGCCACCACCTGACTAGCGGGCAAGAGACCCAGTACTTC. V usage is TRBV19 and J usage is TRBJ2-5; 10 bases are a match to TRBD2. Germline CDR1 reads LNHDA; CDR2 reads SQIVND (reference sequence). Trimming took 6 bases from V and 2 from J; bases not matched to a gene: 9. This CDR3 contains 16 residues.

This clonotype counts as medium-sized (0.01 to 0.1%). This chain uses TRBV7-6 with TRBJ2-1, with D perhaps matching TRBD2 (5 bases). V was clipped by 0 bases and J by 8 bases, with 8 bases between them. The CDR3 runs to 13 residues. Germline V CDR1 and CDR2: SGHVS, FNYEAQ. CDR3 region: CASSLAGGYEQFF. The CDR3 nucleotides are TGTGCCAGCAGCTTAGCAGGCGGGTATGAGCAGTTCTTC. Full variable domain (outside the CDR3, taken from reference TRBV7-6 and TRBJ2-1): GAGVSQSPRYKVTKRGQDVALRCDPISGHVSLYWYRQALGQGPEFLTYFNYEAQQDKSGLPNDRFSAERPEGSISTLTIQRTEQRDSAMYRCASSLAGGYEQFFGPGTRLTVL.

This clonotype is labeled as medium-sized. The chain combines TRBV27 with TRBJ1-3; weak D call: TRBD1 (5 bases). This CDR3 is 16 amino acids long. The germline gives CDR1 MNHEY, CDR2 SMNVEV (reference sequence). Trimming shortened V by 4 bases and J by 4 bases, and 17 bases separated the two germline ends. CDR3 in amino acids: CASSYQGPLPGNTIYF. Here the CDR3 DNA reads TGTGCCAGCAGTTACCAGGGCCCACTCCCCGGAAACACCATATATTTT.

Within the sample, this clonotype is medium-sized (0.01 to 0.1%). V usage is TRBV27 and J usage is TRBJ1-6, with D possibly TRBD1 on 5 matching bases. V shed 5 bases and J shed 8 bases, with 10 bases lying between them. Germline V lookup: CDR1 MNHEY, CDR2 SMNVEV (reference sequence). The length of the CDR3 is 13 residues. CDR3: CASSPRDYSPLHF. DNA for the CDR3: TGTGCCAGCAGTCCACGGGACTATTCACCCCTCCACTTT.

CDR3 coding DNA: TGTGCCAGCTCACCGGGACAGGGGCTGAACACTGAAGCTTTCTTT. It encodes CASSPGQGLNTEAFF. The chain combines TRBV18 with TRBJ1-1, with 10 bases aligning to TRBD1. V lost 3 bases and J lost 0; bases outside the gene matches: 1. The CDR3 contains 15 residues. In germline, CDR1 is KGHSH, CDR2 LQKENI.

This clonotype was seen more than once but under ten times. This chain joins TRBV7-2 and TRBJ1-5; D unresolved. This CDR3 contains 14 residues. The V and J ends lost 4 bases and 2 bases respectively, with 9 bases between them. Looked up from germline, CDR1 is SGHTA and CDR2 is FQGNSA. This CDR3 reads CASSSGWGNQPQHF. CDR3 sequence (DNA): TGTGCCAGCAGCTCCGGATGGGGCAATCAGCCCCAGCATTTT.

This clonotype was observed a handful of times. The V call is TRBV21-1, the J call TRBJ1-3; no check of the table's D call, TRBD1, against the DNA was made. TRBV21-1 is a listed pseudogene. The CDR3 loop spans 18 amino acids. The CDR3 region is CASSPRDLSGGHGNTIYF. The DNA for the CDR3 is TGTGCCAGCAGCCCGAGGGATCTGTCAGGGGGCCATGGAAACACCATATATTTT.

The V and J genes are TRBV20-1 and TRBJ2-7; 14 bases agree with TRBD2. With 6 bases clipped from V and 6 bases from J, the junction kept 10 bases outside the gene matches. There are 15 residues in the CDR3. Germline-derived CDR1 and CDR2 are DFQATT and SNEGSKA (reference sequence). Written as DNA, the CDR3 is TGCAGTGCCTCCGGACTAGCGGGAGGAATGACCGAGCAGTACTTC. As protein: CSASGLAGGMTEQYF.

By proportion, this clonotype is medium-sized. The chain carries TRBV6-5 and TRBJ2-4; 8 bases line up with TRBD1. The germline CDR1 and CDR2 sequences are MNHEY and SVGAGI. CDR3 length: 15 residues. V lost 7 bases, J lost 3 bases, and 8 bases stayed unmatched. CDR3 bases: TGTGCCAGCAAACTCCAGGGGGCCGGCAAAAACATTCAGTACTTC. Its protein is CASKLQGAGKNIQYF.

This clonotype ranks as medium-sized. This rearrangement joins TRBV30 to TRBJ2-7, with 9 bases matching TRBD1. Germline V gene data show CDR1 as GTSNPN and CDR2 as SVGIG (reference sequence). The CDR3 runs 13 residues. Germline trimming cut 4 bases from V and 5 bases from J; bases unmatched to any gene: 6. The CDR3 DNA reads TGTGCCTGGACGGACAGGGGAAACGACGAGCAGTACTTC. This encodes CAWTDRGNDEQYF.

The chain combines TRBV28 with TRBJ2-2; D not resolved. Trimming removed 2 bases at V and 6 bases at J, with 10 bases between. Germline values: CDR1 MDHEN, CDR2 SYDVKM. CDR3 size: 14 residues. CDR3 nucleotides: TGTGCCAGCAGTTTAACCCTTCGACCCGGGGAGCTGTTTTTT. Protein sequence: CASSLTLRPGELFF.

The rearrangement uses TRBV7-9 and TRBJ2-2, with TRBD1 as a possible D gene (5 bases). V lost 1 base, J lost 6 bases, and 9 bases lay in between. The CDR3 consists of 14 residues. Germline V lookup: CDR1 SEHNR, CDR2 FQNEAQ (reference sequence). The CDR3 coding sequence is TGTGCCAGCAGCTTAGTGGGGCAGGCCGGGGAGCTGTTTTTT. This codes for CASSLVGQAGELFF.

By sample fraction, this clonotype is medium-sized. The chain combines TRBV30 with TRBJ1-1; no firm D call. CDR1 and CDR2 from the germline V gene are GTSNPN and SVGIG (reference sequence). This CDR3 contains 13 residues. Trimming took off 2 bases at V and 5 bases at J, with 12 bases between the two ends. In DNA, the CDR3 is TGTGCCTGGAGTCCCCAAGCAAGGACTGAAGCTTTCTTT. Translating it yields CAWSPQARTEAFF.

This clonotype is medium-sized by share. The rearrangement links TRBV5-6 to TRBJ1-4; tentative D call: TRBD1 (6 bases). Looked up from germline, CDR1 is SGHDT and CDR2 is YYEEEE. This CDR3 spans 16 amino acids. Trimming removed 3 bases at V and 3 bases at J, with 15 bases between. CDR3 nucleotide sequence: TGTGCCAGCAGCTCCACAGGGAACGAAGCTAATGAAAAACTGTTTTTT. Its protein is CASSSTGNEANEKLFF.

By share, this clonotype counts as medium-sized. This rearrangement joins TRBV7-6 to TRBJ1-3, with D unresolved. Trimming shortened V by 5 bases and J by 3 bases, and 8 bases separated the two germline ends. The CDR3 spans 13 residues. Germline V gene data show CDR1 as SGHVS and CDR2 as FNYEAQ. CDR3 sequence (DNA): TGTGCCAGCAGCACCTATGGTGGAAACACCATATATTTT. Its translation is CASSTYGGNTIYF. The complete variable domain, with remaining parts taken from reference TRBV7-6 and TRBJ1-3, reads GAGVSQSPRYKVTKRGQDVALRCDPISGHVSLYWYRQALGQGPEFLTYFNYEAQQDKSGLPNDRFSAERPEGSISTLTIQRTEQRDSAMYRCASSTYGGNTIYFGEGSWLTVV.

The rearrangement joins TRBV7-4 to TRBJ1-2; D gene uncertain. The CDR3 is 12 amino acids. V was shortened by 2 bases and J by 6 bases, with 7 bases between the two germline ends. Per the germline V gene, CDR1 is SGHVT and CDR2 is SQSDAQ. The CDR3 coding sequence is TGTGCCAGCAGCTTATATATGGATGGCTACACCTTC. As protein: CASSLYMDGYTF. Full variable domain (rest looked up from reference TRBV7-4 and TRBJ1-2): GAGVSQSPRYKVAKRGRDVALRCDSISGHVTLYWYRQTLGQGSEVLTYSQSDAQRDKSGRPSGRFSAERPERSVSTLKIQRTEQGDSAVYLCASSLYMDGYTFGSGTRLTVV.

This CDR3 reads CASSLGGGGRIQTQYF. The CDR3 region has the DNA TGTGCCAGCAGCTTGGGGGGAGGAGGGAGGATCCAGACCCAGTACTTC. The V call is TRBV7-9, the J call TRBJ2-5; TRBD2 might be the D (6 bases). Germline lookup yields CDR1 SEHNR and CDR2 FQNEAQ (reference sequence). The CDR3 sequence is 16 residues long. V lost 3 bases to trimming and J lost 6 bases, with 20 bases between them.

The CDR3 here is CASSQTGGQYGYTF. In DNA form, the CDR3 reads TGTGCCAGCAGCCAAACGGGGGGGCAATATGGCTACACCTTC. V is TRBV4-2 and J is TRBJ1-2; perhaps TRBD1 as D (6 bases). The CDR3 has 14 amino acids. The germline gives CDR1 LGHNA, CDR2 YNFKEQ. V was cut by 2 bases and J by 5 bases, with 12 bases left in between.

The chain is built from TRBV5-1 and TRBJ1-1; no reliable D call. CDR3 size: 13 residues. Per the germline V gene, CDR1 is SGHRS and CDR2 is YFSETQ. The V end was cut by 3 bases, the J end by 4 bases, with 10 bases between. In DNA, the CDR3 is TGCGCCAGCAGCTCACGGGAGTCCACTGAAGCTTTCTTT. Its translation is CASSSRESTEAFF.

This clonotype rates as medium-sized (0.01 to 0.1%). The chain links TRBV19 to TRBJ1-1; D not certain. CDR1 is LNHDA, CDR2 SQIVND, per germline (reference sequence). The CDR3 sequence is 14 residues long. Trimming cost V 5 bases and J 0 bases, with 10 bases left between them. CDR3 in DNA: TGTGCCAGTAGTGGATCCCTTATGAACACTGAAGCTTTCTTT. This gives the protein CASSGSLMNTEAFF.

This clonotype counts as medium-sized (0.01 to 0.1%). The CDR3 DNA reads as TGTGCCAGCAGGATTGGACAGGGGTTCGATGAGCAGTTCTTC. Its protein product is CASRIGQGFDEQFF. This chain connects TRBV27 to TRBJ2-1, with 9 bases identical to TRBD1. In germline, CDR1 is MNHEY, CDR2 SMNVEV (reference sequence). J lost 8 bases, V lost 6 bases, and 8 bases had no gene match. The CDR3 contains 14 residues.

The chain links TRBV5-1 to TRBJ1-1; TRBD1 agrees at 7 bases. Trimming removed 4 bases from V and 1 base from J; junction bases left unmatched: 7. Germline assignment: CDR1 SGHRS and CDR2 YFSETQ. This CDR3 is built from 15 residues. The CDR3 is CASSGDSFWNTEAFF. The CDR3 bases are TGCGCCAGCAGCGGGGACAGTTTCTGGAACACTGAAGCTTTCTTT.

This clonotype was observed a handful of times. The V call is TRBV6-6, the J call TRBJ1-4, with D unclear. V dropped 0 bases and J dropped 5 bases, with 16 bases sitting between them. CDR1 MNHNY and CDR2 SVGAGI come from the germline V gene (reference sequence). This CDR3 contains 17 residues. This chain's CDR3 is CASSYSVRPGGNEKLFF. CDR3 nucleotides: TGTGCCAGCAGTTACTCAGTCCGGCCAGGAGGAAATGAAAAACTGTTTTTT.

By sample share, this clonotype is medium-sized. The chain couples TRBV19 to TRBJ1-2; the D gene is possibly TRBD1 (6 bases). Germline loops: CDR1 LNHDA, CDR2 SQIVND (reference sequence). Trimming pared 5 bases from V and 6 bases from J, leaving 19 bases between. The CDR3 has 15 residues. The CDR3 region is CASSPQNRARHGYTF. Here the CDR3 DNA reads TGTGCCAGTAGTCCACAGAACAGGGCCCGGCATGGCTACACCTTC. Variable domain in full (rest from reference TRBV19 and TRBJ1-2): DGGITQSPKYLFRKEGQNVTLSCEQNLNHDAMYWYRQDPGQGLRLIYYSQIVNDFQKGDIAEGYSVSREKKESFPLTVTSAQKNPTAFYLCASSPQNRARHGYTFGSGTRLTVV.

This clonotype is judged medium-sized (0.01 to 0.1%). The CDR3 loop is CAWTLGGRGKLFF. In nucleotides, the CDR3 is TGTGCCTGGACTTTGGGGGGCAGGGGAAAACTGTTTTTT. The V gene is TRBV30, the J gene TRBJ1-4, with D possibly matching TRBD1 (6 bases). This CDR3 spans 13 amino acids. V was clipped by 4 bases and J by 10 bases, with 16 bases between them. Germline values: CDR1 GTSNPN, CDR2 SVGIG (reference sequence).

This clonotype was seen a few times. V usage is TRBV7-9 and J usage is TRBJ2-3, with 7 positions matching TRBD2. V was pared by 3 bases and J by 0 bases, with 15 bases of the junction left unmatched. The CDR3 covers 19 residues. The V gene's germline CDR1 is SEHNR and CDR2 FQNEAQ (reference sequence). The CDR3 bases are TGTGCCAGCAGCTTTTGGTCCGCGGGAGTTACCCTTAGCACAGATACGCAGTATTTT. Encoded protein: CASSFWSAGVTLSTDTQYF.

The V call is TRBV6-6, the J call TRBJ1-1, with D perhaps matching TRBD1 (6 bases). This CDR3 region has 14 residues. Trimming cost V 1 base and J 7 bases, with 13 bases left between them. Per the germline V gene, CDR1 is MNHNY and CDR2 is SVGAGI (reference sequence). DNA of the CDR3: TGTGCCAGCAGTTACTTGAGGGGGGGTGATGAAGCTTTCTTT. Translated: CASSYLRGGDEAFF.

This clonotype is labeled as medium-sized. The chain uses TRBV19 and TRBJ1-2, with 7 bases identical to TRBD1. CDR1 is LNHDA and CDR2 is SQIVND in the germline V gene (reference sequence). The CDR3 has 13 amino acids. Unmatched junction bases numbered 11, after V lost 8 bases and J lost 8 bases. CDR3 loop: CASEGQSLAGYTF. The CDR3 DNA reads TGTGCCAGTGAGGGACAGTCACTGGCGGGCTACACCTTC. Looking up the rest from reference TRBV19 and TRBJ1-2 gives the full variable domain: DGGITQSPKYLFRKEGQNVTLSCEQNLNHDAMYWYRQDPGQGLRLIYYSQIVNDFQKGDIAEGYSVSREKKESFPLTVTSAQKNPTAFYLCASEGQSLAGYTFGSGTRLTVV.

This clonotype is classed as medium-sized (0.01 to 0.1%). The V gene is TRBV30, the J gene TRBJ1-1, with D unclear. Germline CDR1 reads GTSNPN; CDR2 reads SVGIG (reference sequence). The CDR3 is 12 amino acids. V lost 0 bases, J lost 0 bases, and 2 bases lay in between. The CDR3 region is CAWSVMNTEAFF. CDR3 DNA sequence: TGTGCCTGGAGTGTTATGAACACTGAAGCTTTCTTT. Looking up the rest from reference TRBV30 and TRBJ1-1 gives the full variable domain: SQTIHQWPATLVQPVGSPLSLECTVEGTSNPNLYWYRQAAGRGLQLLFYSVGIGQISSEVPQNLSASRPQDRQFILSSKKLLLSDSGFYLCAWSVMNTEAFFGQGTRLTVV.

Relative to its sample, this clonotype is medium-sized. Here the CDR3 DNA reads TGTGCCAGCAGTTACACCACGGGACTAGCCACCGGGGAGCTGTTTTTT. Encoded protein: CASSYTTGLATGELFF. The genes are TRBV6-5 and TRBJ2-2; 9 bases line up with TRBD2. The trim removed 2 bases at V and 4 bases at J, leaving 5 bases unmatched. Germline CDR1 and CDR2: MNHEY and SVGAGI. The CDR3 is made up of 16 amino acids.